This is a list of T cell receptor beta chains from one sample in a study of blood T cell repertoires in COVID-19. Sequenced by immunoSEQ multiplex PCR; TCRdb stores in-frame clones only, minus some. The sample contains approximately 310,000 clones, roughly 88% of which appear only once. Input material: PBMCs or T cells enriched from blood (not recorded which). The receptors stem from a man younger than 45 who had recovered from COVID-19. The CDR3 runs from the conserved cysteine through the conserved F or W. D genes are given only for firm matches. A clone size is listed for some rows: how often the clone was seen (once, few, many), or a class if it is expanded.

D	V	J	size	DNA	CDR3
-	TRBV10-3	TRBJ2-7	-	TGTGCCATCAGGAACAGGGAGGGCGAGCAGTACTTC	CAIRNREGEQYF
-	TRBV7-2	TRBJ2-1	-	TGTGCCAGCAGCTTAGTTGGGCAGTACAATGAGCAGTTCTTC	CASSLVGQYNEQFF
-	TRBV5-1	TRBJ2-3	-	TGCGCCAGCAGCTTGGCAGGACAGTACACAGATACGCAGTATTTT	CASSLAGQYTDTQYF
-	TRBV5-4	TRBJ1-1	-	TGTGCCAGCAGCTTGGAAATCCTACTCCCGAACACTGAAGCTTTCTTT	CASSLEILLPNTEAFF
TRBD2	TRBV7-3	TRBJ2-1	few	TGTGCCAGCAGCCCTGATTCTAGCGGGGGGATTCAGTTCTTC	CASSPDSSGGIQFF
-	TRBV5-6	TRBJ2-2	-	TGTGCCAGCAGCGTTAGTAACACCGGGGAGCTGTTTTTT	CASSVSNTGELFF
TRBD2	TRBV7-3	TRBJ2-1	many	TGTGCCAGCAGCTTAAATTCCGGGGGGGCTTTAGAGGAGCAGTTCTTC	CASSLNSGGALEEQFF
TRBD1	TRBV10-3	TRBJ2-2	-	TGTGCCTCCCGGGACAGTATCACCGGGGAGCTGTTTTTT	CASRDSITGELFF
-	TRBV7-8	TRBJ2-7	-	TGTGCCAGCAGCGCCCGGACAAGGGACGAGCAGTACTTC	CASSARTRDEQYF
TRBD1	TRBV5-1	TRBJ2-4	once	TGCGCCAGCAGCTTACTAAGTCTCCGGGACAGGACAAACATTCAGTACTTC	CASSLLSLRDRTNIQYF
-	TRBV6-4	TRBJ1-4	-	TGTGCCAGCAGTGACTCGAGGGAAGGAGAGGAAAAACTGTTTTTT	CASSDSREGEEKLFF
-	TRBV19	TRBJ1-2	-	TGTGCCAGTAGGTCCCGGGAGAGCTATGGCTACACCTTC	CASRSRESYGYTF
TRBD1	TRBV12-3/TRBV12-4	TRBJ1-1	-	TGTGCCAGCAGAGACAGGGGGGGCACTGAAGCTTTCTTT	CASRDRGGTEAFF
TRBD1	TRBV29-1	TRBJ2-7	-	TGCAGCGCAGGACAGGGTAGTGGCTACGAGCAGTACTTC	CSAGQGSGYEQYF